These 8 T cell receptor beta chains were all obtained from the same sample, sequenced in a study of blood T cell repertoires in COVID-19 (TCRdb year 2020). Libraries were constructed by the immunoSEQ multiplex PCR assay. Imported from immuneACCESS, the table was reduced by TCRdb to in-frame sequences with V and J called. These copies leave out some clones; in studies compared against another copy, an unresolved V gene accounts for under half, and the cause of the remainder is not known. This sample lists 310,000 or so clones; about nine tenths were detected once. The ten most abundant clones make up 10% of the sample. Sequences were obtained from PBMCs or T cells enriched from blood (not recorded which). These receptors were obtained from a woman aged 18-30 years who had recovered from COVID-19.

CDR3 DNA: TGCGCCAGCAGCCAAGAGCCCCCCTTGACTAGCGGGGGGGCGGTCGAGCAGTACTTC. Its protein product is CASSQEPPLTSGGAVEQYF. The chain is built from TRBV4-1 and TRBJ2-7; 14 nucleotides agree with TRBD2. Trimming removed 0 bases from V and 6 bases from J; junction bases left unmatched: 13. Germline V gene data show CDR1 as MGHRA and CDR2 as YSYEKL. CDR3 length: 19 residues.

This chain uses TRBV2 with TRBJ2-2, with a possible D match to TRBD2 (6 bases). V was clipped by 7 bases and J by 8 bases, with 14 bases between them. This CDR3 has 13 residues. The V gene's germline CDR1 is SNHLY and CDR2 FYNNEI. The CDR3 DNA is TGTGCCAGCAAAAGGGACTCCCTGGGGGAGCTGTTTTTT. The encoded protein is CASKRDSLGELFF.

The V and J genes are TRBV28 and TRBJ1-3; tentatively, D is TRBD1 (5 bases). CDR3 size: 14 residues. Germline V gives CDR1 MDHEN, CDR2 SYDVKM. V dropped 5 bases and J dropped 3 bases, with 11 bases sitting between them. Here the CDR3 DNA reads TGTGCCAGCAGTCGGCGGGGGGGTGGAAACACCATATATTTT. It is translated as CASSRRGGGNTIYF.

The CDR3 is CASSPRTGEDGYTF. The DNA of the CDR3 is TGTGCCAGCAGCCCCCGGACAGGGGAGGACGGCTACACCTTC. The chain uses TRBV7-9 and TRBJ1-2; 9 positions agree with TRBD1. In germline, CDR1 is SEHNR, CDR2 FQNEAQ (reference sequence). The CDR3 is 14 residues long. V shed 5 bases, J shed 8 bases, and the junction held 9 bases outside the gene matches. The whole variable domain, filled in from reference TRBV7-9 and TRBJ1-2, reads DTGVSQNPRHKITKRGQNVTFRCDPISEHNRLYWYRQTLGQGPEFLTYFQNEAQLEKSRLLSDRFSAERPKGSFSTLEIQRTEQGDSAMYLCASSPRTGEDGYTFGSGTRLTVV.

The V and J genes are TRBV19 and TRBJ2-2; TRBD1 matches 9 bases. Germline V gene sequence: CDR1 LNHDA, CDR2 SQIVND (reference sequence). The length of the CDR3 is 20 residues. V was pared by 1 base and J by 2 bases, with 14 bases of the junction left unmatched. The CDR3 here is CASSIGWGFRDRANTGELFF. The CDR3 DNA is TGTGCCAGTAGTATAGGCTGGGGTTTCCGGGACAGGGCCAACACCGGGGAGCTGTTTTTT.

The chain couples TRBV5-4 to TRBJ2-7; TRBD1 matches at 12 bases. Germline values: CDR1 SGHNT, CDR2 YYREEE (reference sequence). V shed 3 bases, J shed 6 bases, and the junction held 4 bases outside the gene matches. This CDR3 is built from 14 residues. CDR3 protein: CASSSGTGGTEQYF. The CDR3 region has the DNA TGTGCCAGCAGCTCCGGGACAGGGGGCACCGAGCAGTACTTC.

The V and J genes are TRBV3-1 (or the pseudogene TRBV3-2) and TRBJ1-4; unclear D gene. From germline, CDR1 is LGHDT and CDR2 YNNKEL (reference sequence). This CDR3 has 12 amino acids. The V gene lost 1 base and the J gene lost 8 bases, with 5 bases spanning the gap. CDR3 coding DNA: TGTGCCAGCAGCCAAGGCCGGGAAAAACTGTTTTTT. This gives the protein CASSQGREKLFF.

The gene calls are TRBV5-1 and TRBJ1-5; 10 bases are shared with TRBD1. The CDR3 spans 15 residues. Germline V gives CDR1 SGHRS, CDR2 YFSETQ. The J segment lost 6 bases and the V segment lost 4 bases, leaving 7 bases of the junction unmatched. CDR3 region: CASSPGTGAGQPQHF. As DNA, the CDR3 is TGCGCCAGCAGCCCCGGGACAGGGGCAGGTCAGCCCCAGCATTTT.